This entry lists 19 T cell receptor beta chains sequenced from one sample in a study of T-cell reconstitution after alpha-beta-depleted transplantation in children. For TCRbeta, the library was prepared with unique molecular identifiers. TCRdb used MiXCR to reprocess the PCR reads, holding one entry per CDR3 protein. Among some 490,000 distinct CDR3 sequences listed, approximately 13% were seen once. The sample consisted of PBMCs from the stem cell graft donor, taken from the stem cell graft. The receptors originated from a human donor who donated a stem cell graft to a child with combined immunodeficiency.

The gene calls are TRBV11-2 and TRBJ2-3, with no clear D. Germline V gene data show CDR1 as SGHAT and CDR2 as FQNNGV. The CDR3 is 15 amino acids. V gave up 0 bases and J gave up 0 bases, with 7 bases separating them. Written as DNA, the CDR3 is TGTGCCAGCAGCTTAGAAGGGATCAGCACAGATACGCAGTATTTT. Amino acids: CASSLEGISTDTQYF.

This clonotype came up a few times. This chain joins TRBV27 and TRBJ2-1, with D uncertain. Trimming took off 0 bases at V and 0 bases at J, with 12 bases between the two ends. The CDR3 spans 17 residues. Germline V gene lookup returns CDR1 MNHEY and CDR2 SMNVEV (reference sequence). CDR3 protein: CASSLSFLQSSYNEQFF. The CDR3, as DNA: TGTGCCAGCAGTTTATCGTTTTTGCAGAGCTCCTACAATGAGCAGTTCTTC.

This rearrangement joins TRBV28 to TRBJ1-1; possible D gene TRBD1, 5 bases. The CDR3 extends over 14 amino acids. The V gene's germline CDR1 is MDHEN and CDR2 SYDVKM. V lost 6 bases and J 0 bases, leaving 11 bases between the germline ends. This CDR3 is CASRLGRMNTEAFF. CDR3 DNA: TGTGCCAGCAGGTTGGGACGGATGAACACTGAAGCTTTCTTT.

This clonotype was detected many times. The J gene is TRBJ2-2, the V gene TRBV24-1, with D hard to call. V was pared by 0 bases and J by 0 bases, with 7 bases between. The CDR3 totals 16 residues. Germline V gives CDR1 KGHDR, CDR2 SFDVKD. CDR3: CATSDLQAPNTGELFF. CDR3 in DNA: TGTGCCACCAGTGATTTGCAGGCACCGAACACCGGGGAGCTGTTTTTT.

This clonotype occurred many times. The chain has TRBV12-3 or TRBV12-4 and TRBJ2-5; no clear D gene. The CDR3 sequence is 11 residues long. V lost 6 bases, J lost 2 bases, and 4 bases lay in between. The CDR3 here is CASRRQETQYF. CDR3 bases: TGTGCCAGCAGGCGTCAAGAGACCCAGTACTTC.

The sample holds one count of this clonotype. DNA for the CDR3: TGCAGTGCTAGCCCCTCTCCCGGTGATCTCCCTGTGAGGGGGGGAAAACTGTTTTTT. Amino acid sequence: CSASPSPGDLPVRGGKLFF. The V and J genes are TRBV20-1 and TRBJ1-4; a possible D gene is TRBD1 (6 bases). CDR1 and CDR2 from the germline V gene are DFQATT and SNEGSKA (reference sequence). The CDR3 is 19 residues long. Trimming stripped 3 bases from V and 10 bases from J, with 33 bases between.

This clonotype was counted ten times or more. V usage is TRBV12-3 or TRBV12-4 and J usage is TRBJ2-2; 9 bases align to TRBD2. The CDR3 spans 15 residues. The V gene end was trimmed by 8 bases and the J gene end by 3 bases; junction bases not matched to a gene: 7. CDR3 region: CASLPGLAYTGELFF. The CDR3, as DNA: TGTGCCAGCTTACCGGGACTAGCTTACACCGGGGAGCTGTTTTTT.

This clonotype was seen repeatedly, ten times or more. The chain uses TRBV6-4 and TRBJ2-1, with D possibly matching TRBD1 (5 bases). The germline CDR1 and CDR2 sequences are MRHNA and SNTAGT. The ends were cut back, 4 bases at V and 6 bases at J, with 10 bases in the middle. This CDR3 has 13 residues. CDR3 amino acids: CASSGGVLNEQFF. The CDR3 DNA reads TGTGCCAGCAGTGGGGGCGTCCTCAATGAGCAGTTCTTC.

This clonotype has at least ten counts. This chain connects TRBV29-1 to TRBJ2-7; no reliable D call. Germline CDR1 is SQVTM and CDR2 is ANQGSEA. This CDR3 comprises 13 residues. The germline V and J ends were trimmed by 2 bases and 8 bases, with 16 bases remaining between them. The CDR3 reads CSVESVTLEKQYF. For the CDR3, the DNA is TGCAGCGTTGAATCGGTCACCTTGGAGAAGCAGTACTTC.

The chain links TRBV21-1 to TRBJ2-7. TRBV21-1 is a pseudogene segment. The CDR3 covers 13 residues. The CDR3 protein is CASSKTAVYEQYF. The DNA of the CDR3 is TGTGCCAGCAGCAAAACGGCGGTCTACGAGCAGTACTTC.

This clonotype appeared a few times. The genes are TRBV29-1 and TRBJ2-5; no firm D call. The CDR3 length is 17 residues. CDR1 is SQVTM, CDR2 ANQGSEA, per germline. Trimming removed 5 bases from V and 1 base from J, with 23 bases in between. This CDR3 is CSVLGLKVTFPQETQYF. The CDR3 DNA follows: TGCAGCGTTCTTGGGTTGAAGGTTACCTTTCCCCAAGAGACCCAGTACTTC.

This clonotype turned up a few times. The chain recombines TRBV29-1 with TRBJ2-7; D might be TRBD2 (6 bases). Trimming stripped 4 bases from V and 0 bases from J, with 16 bases between. The CDR3 runs 15 residues. CDR1 and CDR2 from the germline V gene are SQVTM and ANQGSEA. CDR3 nucleotides: TGCAGCGTTGTGGGGGAGCGGGCTTCCTCCTACGAGCAGTACTTC. Residues: CSVVGERASSYEQYF.

This clonotype was counted once. Being one base from a much bigger clone, this may be a read error. V and J are TRBV12-3 or TRBV12-4 and TRBJ2-1; 15 bases agree with TRBD2. The CDR3 runs to 16 residues. Unmatched junction bases numbered 8, after V lost 5 bases and J lost 9 bases. In DNA, the CDR3 is TGTGCCAGCAGTGAAGGACTAGCGGGAGGGCCCACTGAGCAGTTCTTC. Amino acids: CASSEGLAGGPTEQFF.

The chain uses TRBV6-2 or TRBV6-3 and TRBJ1-1; D is uncertain. With 10 bases removed from V and 7 bases from J, the gap between germline ends came to 16 bases. Germline V gene data show CDR1 as MNHEY and CDR2 as SVGEGT. The length of the CDR3 is 12 residues. The CDR3 loop reads CATTSRLVEAFF. In DNA form, the CDR3 reads TGTGCCACCACCTCGCGTCTGGTTGAAGCTTTCTTT.

Many counts were recorded for this clonotype. This sequence joins TRBV6-2 or TRBV6-3 and TRBJ2-3; 10 bases map to TRBD2. The J segment lost 2 bases and the V segment lost 7 bases, leaving 3 bases of the junction unmatched. The CDR3 extends over 14 amino acids. Germline assignment: CDR1 MNHEY and CDR2 SVGEGT. The CDR3 reads CASTLAGATDTQYF. The CDR3 nucleotides are TGTGCCAGCACCCTAGCGGGAGCCACAGATACGCAGTATTTT.

The CDR3 region has the DNA TGTGCCAGCAGCTTAGAAAGCAGATACACTGAAGCTTTCTTT. Protein: CASSLESRYTEAFF. This chain uses TRBV7-8 with TRBJ1-1; D is uncertain. This CDR3 contains 14 residues. CDR1 is SGHVS and CDR2 is FQNEAQ in the germline V gene. V was clipped by 1 base and J by 3 bases, with 9 bases between them.

This clonotype was counted many times. The chain carries TRBV6-1 and TRBJ2-7, with D perhaps matching TRBD1 (6 bases). Germline V CDR1 and CDR2: MNHNS, SASEGT. V was trimmed by 3 bases and J by 5 bases, leaving 11 bases between them. The CDR3 is 13 amino acids. The CDR3 nucleotides read TGTGCCAGCAGTGAGTCCAGGGACAACGAGCAGTACTTC. As protein: CASSESRDNEQYF.

This chain links TRBV4-1 with TRBJ2-3; D gene unclear. The CDR3 runs 14 residues. The V gene lost 1 base and the J gene lost 2 bases, with 7 bases spanning the gap. CDR1 MGHRA and CDR2 YSYEKL come from the germline V gene. The CDR3 reads CASSQVGLTDTQYF. CDR3 coding DNA: TGCGCCAGCAGCCAAGTCGGGCTCACAGATACGCAGTATTTT.

This clonotype was observed at least ten times. The chain carries TRBV28 and TRBJ2-5, with D possibly matching TRBD2 (6 bases). V was trimmed by 6 bases and J by 5 bases, leaving 13 bases between them. Germline V gives CDR1 MDHEN, CDR2 SYDVKM. CDR3 length equals 13 residues. The CDR3 DNA reads as TGTGCCAGCAGGGGCGGGGCGGGGGAGACCCAGTACTTC. This encodes CASRGGAGETQYF.